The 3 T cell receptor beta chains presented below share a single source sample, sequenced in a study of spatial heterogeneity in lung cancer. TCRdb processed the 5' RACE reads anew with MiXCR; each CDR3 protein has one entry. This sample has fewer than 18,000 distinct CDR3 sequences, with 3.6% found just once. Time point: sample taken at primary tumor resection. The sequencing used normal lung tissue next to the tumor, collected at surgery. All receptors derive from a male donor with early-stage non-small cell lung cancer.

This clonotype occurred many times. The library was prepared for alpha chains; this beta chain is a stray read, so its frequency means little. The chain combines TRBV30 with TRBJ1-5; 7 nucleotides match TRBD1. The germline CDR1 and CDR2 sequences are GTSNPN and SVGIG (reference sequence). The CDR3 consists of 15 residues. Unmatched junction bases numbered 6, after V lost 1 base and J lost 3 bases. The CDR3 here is CAWSEGGTDNQPQHF. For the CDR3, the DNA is TGTGCCTGGAGTGAGGGAGGGACAGACAATCAGCCCCAGCATTTT.

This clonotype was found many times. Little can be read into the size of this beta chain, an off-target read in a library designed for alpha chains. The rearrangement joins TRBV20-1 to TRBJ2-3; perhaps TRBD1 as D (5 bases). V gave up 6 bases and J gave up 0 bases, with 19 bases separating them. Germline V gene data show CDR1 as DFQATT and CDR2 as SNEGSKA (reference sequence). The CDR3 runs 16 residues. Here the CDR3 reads CSARRQSDLSTDTQYF. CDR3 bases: TGCAGTGCCCGTAGACAGAGCGATCTTAGCACAGATACGCAGTATTTT.

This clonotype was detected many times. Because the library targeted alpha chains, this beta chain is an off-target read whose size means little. Here the CDR3 DNA reads TGTGCCAGCTCACCTACAAAAGATACGCAGTATTTT. Amino acids: CASSPTKDTQYF. The chain uses TRBV18 and TRBJ2-3; D unclear. V dropped 3 bases and J dropped 5 bases, with 6 bases sitting between them. Germline V CDR1 and CDR2: KGHSH, LQKENI. CDR3 length equals 12 residues.